This T cell receptor (beta chain) was observed in a study of graft-versus-host responses after intestinal transplantation. The protocol was immunoSEQ multiplex PCR, while the TCRdb copy is restricted to in-frame clones and leaves out a portion. This table holds about 120,000 clones, roughly 96% found once. The CDR3 runs to 15 residues. V shed 0 bases and J 4 bases; nucleotides not matched to a gene: 5. CDR1 and CDR2 from the germline V gene are MNHEY and SMNVEV (reference sequence). About this clone: Its antigen is unknown.

The rearrangement links TRBV27 to TRBJ2-7, with 8 bases matching TRBD1. The TCR originated in a human donor who received an intestinal transplant. Specimen: unstimulated CD8+ T cells sorted from spleen or lymph node cells, collected before intestinal transplant. The CDR3 is CASSLSSGQGYEQYF. The CDR3 DNA reads as TGTGCCAGCAGTTTATCATCCGGACAGGGTTACGAGCAGTACTTC.